Below are 13 T cell receptor beta chains sequenced from a single sample in a study of beta chain features in type 1 diabetes. Study-level findings and limits: Moderately but significantly shorter TCRB CDR3s were found in Type 1 diabetes patients in all four CD4+ subsets.

For these TCRs, the target antigens are not known. Every isolated RNA sample was fully reverse transcribed, so sequencing captured expressed TCRB transcripts. The data were produced by immunoSEQ multiplex PCR, yet TCRdb's version contains in-frame clones alone and is incomplete. The sample includes some 150,000 clones, approximately 13% of them seen just once. The sample consisted of central memory CD4+ T cells from blood. These receptors all stem from a man aged 18 to 30 with type 1 diabetes.

The chain has TRBV28 and TRBJ1-6; D call uncertain. The V and J ends lost 6 bases and 8 bases respectively, with 14 bases between them. CDR1 is MDHEN and CDR2 is SYDVKM in the germline V gene. This CDR3 contains 14 residues. DNA of the CDR3: TGTGCCAGCAGCCCAACGCTTCCCTATTCACCCCTCCACTTT. As protein: CASSPTLPYSPLHF.

The table lists this clone with a few counts. The chain is built from TRBV28 and TRBJ1-2; D gene unclear. Trimming shortened V by 6 bases and J by 4 bases, and 6 bases separated the two germline ends. This CDR3 contains 11 residues. The germline CDR1 and CDR2 sequences are MDHEN and SYDVKM. CDR3 coding DNA: TGTGCCAGCAGCCGCACCTATGGCTACACCTTC. Amino acid sequence: CASSRTYGYTF.

This clone turned up a few times. The chain combines TRBV5-1 with TRBJ1-2, with D tentatively TRBD1 (5 bases). There are 17 residues in the CDR3. Trimming removed 0 bases from V and 0 bases from J, with 15 bases in between. The germline CDR1 and CDR2 sequences are SGHRS and YFSETQ. The CDR3 DNA is TGCGCCAGCAGCTTGGAGCCAGGCCCCAGGGCTAACTATGGCTACACCTTC. It specifies CASSLEPGPRANYGYTF.

This clone was seen a few times. V and J are TRBV4-1 and TRBJ1-1; 9 bases agree with TRBD1. The CDR3 covers 15 residues. Trimming at V came to 7 bases and at J to 3 bases, leaving 9 bases not matched to a gene. Germline assignment: CDR1 MGHRA and CDR2 YSYEKL. The CDR3 loop reads CASTPGRDRDTEAFF. CDR3 coding DNA: TGCGCCAGCACCCCTGGTCGGGACAGGGACACTGAAGCTTTCTTT.

This clone was observed a few times. The rearrangement joins TRBV11-1 to TRBJ1-1; 9 bases align to TRBD1. Germline V gives CDR1 SGHAT, CDR2 FQDESV (reference sequence). The CDR3 consists of 14 residues. V shed 4 bases, J shed 0 bases, and the junction held 0 bases outside the gene matches. CDR3 region: CASSYRGLNTEAFF. The CDR3 bases are TGTGCCAGCAGCTACAGGGGGCTGAACACTGAAGCTTTCTTT.

V usage is TRBV14 and J usage is TRBJ1-2, with no clear D. The V end lost 2 bases, the J end lost 5 bases, and 12 bases lay between the germline ends. The length of the CDR3 is 14 residues. Germline V gene sequence: CDR1 SGHDN, CDR2 FVKESK. The CDR3 reads CASSQLTPEYGYTF. CDR3 in DNA: TGTGCCAGCAGCCAACTAACCCCTGAATATGGCTACACCTTC. Full variable domain (remainder filled in from reference TRBV14 and TRBJ1-2): EAGVTQFPSHSVIEKGQTVTLRCDPISGHDNLYWYRRVMGKEIKFLLHFVKESKQDESGMPNNRFLAERTGGTYSTLKVQPAELEDSGVYFCASSQLTPEYGYTFGSGTRLTVV.

This clone was detected only a few times. The rearrangement links TRBV9 to TRBJ1-2; D not resolved. The CDR3 has 16 residues. The V gene's germline CDR1 is SGDLS and CDR2 YYNGEE. The V end was cut by 0 bases, the J end by 2 bases, with 14 bases between. CDR3 region: CASSVGGAQSNYGYTF. The CDR3 DNA reads as TGTGCCAGCAGCGTAGGCGGTGCACAGTCCAACTATGGCTACACCTTC.

By sample share, this clone is medium-sized (0.01 to 0.1%). The chain uses TRBV7-9 and TRBJ1-3; D is uncertain. This CDR3 is 12 amino acids long. The V end was cut by 4 bases, the J end by 4 bases, with 5 bases between. Germline V gene sequence: CDR1 SEHNR, CDR2 FQNEAQ (reference sequence). This CDR3 is CASSSRGNTIYF. The CDR3 region has the DNA TGTGCCAGCAGCTCCCGCGGAAACACCATATATTTT. Combining the CDR3 with reference TRBV7-9 and TRBJ1-3 gives the whole variable domain DTGVSQNPRHKITKRGQNVTFRCDPISEHNRLYWYRQTLGQGPEFLTYFQNEAQLEKSRLLSDRFSAERPKGSFSTLEIQRTEQGDSAMYLCASSSRGNTIYFGEGSWLTVV.

In its sample, this clone was seen a few times. The chain recombines TRBV10-2 with TRBJ2-5; D is ambiguous. Looked up from germline, CDR1 is WSHSY and CDR2 is SAAADI. Deletions cut 6 bases from V and 2 bases from J, with 1 base between. The CDR3 has 10 residues. CDR3 bases: TGCGCCAGCAGACAAGAGACCCAGTACTTC. It translates to CASRQETQYF.

The chain links TRBV29-1 to TRBJ2-3; 9 positions agree with TRBD2. Germline CDR1 SQVTM, CDR2 ANQGSEA. After removal of 4 bases from V and 6 bases from J, the junction contained 11 bases not matched to a gene. This CDR3 is 15 amino acids long. The CDR3: CSVGEVAGALDTQYF. Here the CDR3 DNA reads TGCAGCGTTGGGGAGGTAGCGGGGGCTTTGGATACGCAGTATTTT.

This rearrangement joins TRBV7-6 to TRBJ1-1; D is undetermined. CDR1 and CDR2 (germline): SGHVS, FNYEAQ. V lost 4 bases and J lost 2, with 8 bases in between. The CDR3 spans 13 residues. The CDR3 region is CASSWAANTEAFF. The CDR3 nucleotides read TGTGCCAGCAGCTGGGCTGCTAACACTGAAGCTTTCTTT. Drawing the rest from reference TRBV7-6 and TRBJ1-1, the complete variable domain is GAGVSQSPRYKVTKRGQDVALRCDPISGHVSLYWYRQALGQGPEFLTYFNYEAQQDKSGLPNDRFSAERPEGSISTLTIQRTEQRDSAMYRCASSWAANTEAFFGQGTRLTVV.

V gene TRBV4-2 combines with J gene TRBJ2-5; TRBD1 agrees at 8 bases. The CDR3 loop spans 17 amino acids. V lost 1 base to trimming and J lost 4 bases; unmatched junction nucleotides: 11. Germline V gives CDR1 LGHNA, CDR2 YNFKEQ. CDR3 nucleotide sequence: TGTGCCAGCAGCCAAGGCTCGGGGACAGGCGTGGCAGAGACCCAGTACTTC. It yields the protein CASSQGSGTGVAETQYF.

This clone was counted ten times or more. The J gene is TRBJ1-2, the V gene TRBV7-2, with no clear D. The CDR3 sequence is 14 residues long. Germline-derived CDR1 and CDR2 are SGHTA and FQGNSA. The germline V and J ends were trimmed by 5 bases and 7 bases, with 17 bases remaining between them. In nucleotides, the CDR3 is TGTGCCAGCAGCGAAACCCCCCCCTGGGGTGGCTACACCTTC. The encoded protein is CASSETPPWGGYTF.